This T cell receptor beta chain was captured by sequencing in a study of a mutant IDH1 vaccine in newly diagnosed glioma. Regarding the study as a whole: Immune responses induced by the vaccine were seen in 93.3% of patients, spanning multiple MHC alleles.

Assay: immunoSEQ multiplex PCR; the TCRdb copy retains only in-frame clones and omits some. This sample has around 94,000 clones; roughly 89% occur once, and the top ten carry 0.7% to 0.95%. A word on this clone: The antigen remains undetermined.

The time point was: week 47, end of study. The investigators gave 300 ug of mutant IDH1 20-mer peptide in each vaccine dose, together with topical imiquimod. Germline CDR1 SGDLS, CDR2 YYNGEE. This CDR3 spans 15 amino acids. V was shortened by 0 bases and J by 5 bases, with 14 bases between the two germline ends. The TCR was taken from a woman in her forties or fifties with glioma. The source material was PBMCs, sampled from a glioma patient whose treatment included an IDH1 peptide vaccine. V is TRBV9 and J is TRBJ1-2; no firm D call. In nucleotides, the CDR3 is TGTGCCAGCAGCGTAGACGCGGTGGTCGGGTATGGCTACACCTTC. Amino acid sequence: CASSVDAVVGYGYTF. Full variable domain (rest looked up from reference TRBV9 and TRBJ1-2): DSGVTQTPKHLITATGQRVTLRCSPRSGDLSVYWYQQSLDQGLQFLIQYYNGEERAKGNILERFSAQQFPDLHSELNLSSLELGDSALYFCASSVDAVVGYGYTFGSGTRLTVV.